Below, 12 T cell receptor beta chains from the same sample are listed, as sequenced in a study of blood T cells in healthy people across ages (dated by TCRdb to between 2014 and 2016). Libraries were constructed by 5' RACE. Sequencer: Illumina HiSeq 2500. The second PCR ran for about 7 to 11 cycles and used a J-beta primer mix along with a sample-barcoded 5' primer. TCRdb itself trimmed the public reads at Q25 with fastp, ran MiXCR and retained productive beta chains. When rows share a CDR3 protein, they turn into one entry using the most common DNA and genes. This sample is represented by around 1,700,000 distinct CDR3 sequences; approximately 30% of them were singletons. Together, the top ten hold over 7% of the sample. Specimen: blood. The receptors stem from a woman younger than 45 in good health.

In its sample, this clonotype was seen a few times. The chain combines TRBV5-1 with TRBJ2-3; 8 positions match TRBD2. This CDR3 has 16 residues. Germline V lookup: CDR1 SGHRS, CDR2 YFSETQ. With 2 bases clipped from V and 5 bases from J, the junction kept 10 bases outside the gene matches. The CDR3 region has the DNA TGCGCCAGCAGCTTTTCAAGCGGGAGTGTAAGAGATACGCAGTATTTT. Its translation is CASSFSSGSVRDTQYF. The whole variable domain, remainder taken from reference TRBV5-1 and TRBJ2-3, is KAGVTQTPRYLIKTRGQQVTLSCSPISGHRSVSWYQQTPGQGLQFLFEYFSETQRNKGNFPGRFSGRQFSNSRSEMNVSTLELGDSALYLCASSFSSGSVRDTQYFGPGTRLTVL.

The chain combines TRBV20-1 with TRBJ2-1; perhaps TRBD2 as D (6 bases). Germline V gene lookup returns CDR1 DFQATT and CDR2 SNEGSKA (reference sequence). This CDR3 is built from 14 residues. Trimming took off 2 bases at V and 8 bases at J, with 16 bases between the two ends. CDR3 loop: CSARLAARGHEQFF. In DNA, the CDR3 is TGCAGTGCTAGATTAGCGGCCCGGGGTCATGAGCAGTTCTTC.

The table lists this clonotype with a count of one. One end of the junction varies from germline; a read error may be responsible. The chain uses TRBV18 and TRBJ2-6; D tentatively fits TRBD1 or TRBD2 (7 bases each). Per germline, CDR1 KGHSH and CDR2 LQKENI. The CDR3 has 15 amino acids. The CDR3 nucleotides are TGTGCCAGCTCTTCGACAGGGAGGGGGGCCAGCGTCCTGACTTTC. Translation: CASSSTGRGASVLTF.

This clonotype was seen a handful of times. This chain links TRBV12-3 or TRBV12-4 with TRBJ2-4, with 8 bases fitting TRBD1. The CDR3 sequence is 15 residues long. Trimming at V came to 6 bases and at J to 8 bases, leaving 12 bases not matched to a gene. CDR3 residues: CASRAGGHDRDIQYF. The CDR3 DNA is TGTGCCAGCAGGGCAGGGGGCCACGACCGGGACATTCAGTACTTC.

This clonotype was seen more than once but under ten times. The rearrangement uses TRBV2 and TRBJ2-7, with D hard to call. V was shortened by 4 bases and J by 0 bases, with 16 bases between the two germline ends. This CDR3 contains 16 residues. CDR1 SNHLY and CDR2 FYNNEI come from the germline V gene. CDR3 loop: CASSVSYRESSYEQYF. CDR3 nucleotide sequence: TGTGCCAGCAGTGTGAGTTATAGAGAGAGCTCCTACGAGCAGTACTTC.

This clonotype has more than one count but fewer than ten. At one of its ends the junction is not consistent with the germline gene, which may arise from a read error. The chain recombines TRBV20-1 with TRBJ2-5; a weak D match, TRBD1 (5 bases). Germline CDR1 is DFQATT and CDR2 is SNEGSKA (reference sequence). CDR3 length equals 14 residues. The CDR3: CSVRVQGRQETQYF. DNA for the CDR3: TGCAGTGTTAGAGTGCAGGGTAGACAAGAGACCCAGTACTTC.

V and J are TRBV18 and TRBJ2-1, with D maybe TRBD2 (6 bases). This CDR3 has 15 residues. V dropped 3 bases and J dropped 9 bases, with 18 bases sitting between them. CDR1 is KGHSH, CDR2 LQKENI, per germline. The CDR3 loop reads CASSPISGPLGEQFF. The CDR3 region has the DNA TGTGCCAGCTCACCTATCAGCGGGCCTTTGGGTGAGCAGTTCTTC. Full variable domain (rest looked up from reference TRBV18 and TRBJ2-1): NAGVMQNPRHLVRRRGQEARLRCSPMKGHSHVYWYRQLPEEGLKFMVYLQKENIIDESGMPKERFSAEFPKEGPSILRIQQVVRGDSAAYFCASSPISGPLGEQFFGPGTRLTVL.

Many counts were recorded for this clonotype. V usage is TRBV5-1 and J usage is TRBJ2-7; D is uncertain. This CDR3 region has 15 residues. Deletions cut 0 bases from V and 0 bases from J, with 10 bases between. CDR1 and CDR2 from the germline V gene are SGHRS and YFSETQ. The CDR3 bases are TGCGCCAGCAGCTTGGGGGCTGAGTCCTCCTACGAGCAGTACTTC. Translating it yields CASSLGAESSYEQYF.

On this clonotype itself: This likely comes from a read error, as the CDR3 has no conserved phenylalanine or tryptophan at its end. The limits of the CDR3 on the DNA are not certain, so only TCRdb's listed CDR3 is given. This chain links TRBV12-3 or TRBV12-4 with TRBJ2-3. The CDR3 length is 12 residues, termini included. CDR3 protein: CASRVRSDTQYS.

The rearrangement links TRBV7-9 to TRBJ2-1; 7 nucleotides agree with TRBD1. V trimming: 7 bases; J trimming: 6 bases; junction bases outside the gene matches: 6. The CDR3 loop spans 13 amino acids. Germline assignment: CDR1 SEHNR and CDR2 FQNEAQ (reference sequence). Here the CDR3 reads CASKDRWANEQFF. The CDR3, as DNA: TGTGCCAGCAAGGACAGGTGGGCCAATGAGCAGTTCTTC.

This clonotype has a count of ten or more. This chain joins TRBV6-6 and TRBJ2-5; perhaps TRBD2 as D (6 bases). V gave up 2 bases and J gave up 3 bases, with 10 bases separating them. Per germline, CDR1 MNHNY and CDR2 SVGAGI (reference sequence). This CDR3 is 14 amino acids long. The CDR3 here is CASSYEVAEETQYF. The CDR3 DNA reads TGTGCCAGCAGTTACGAGGTAGCGGAAGAGACCCAGTACTTC.

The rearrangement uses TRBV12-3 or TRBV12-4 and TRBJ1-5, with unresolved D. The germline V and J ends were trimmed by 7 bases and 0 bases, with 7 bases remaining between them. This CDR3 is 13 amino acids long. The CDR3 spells CASTHDSNQPQHF. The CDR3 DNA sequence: TGTGCCAGCACCCACGATAGCAATCAGCCCCAGCATTTT.